This T cell receptor beta chain comes out of a study of T cells in localized non-small cell lung cancer. The method was immunoSEQ multiplex PCR; TCRdb's version includes in-frame clones alone and lacks a portion of them. Here the sample spans approximately 20,000 clones, roughly 84% being singletons. The clonotype originates from a man aged 40-75 years with stage I lung adenocarcinoma. The sequencing used peripheral blood, collected before any cancer treatment.

The CDR3 DNA follows: TGTGCCAGCAGCGTTACTAGCGGGAGCACAGATACGCAGTATTTT. Translating it yields CASSVTSGSTDTQYF. V and J are TRBV9 and TRBJ2-3; TRBD2 matches 9 bases. The length of the CDR3 is 15 residues. CDR1 and CDR2 from the germline V gene are SGDLS and YYNGEE. Trimming cost V 2 bases and J 0 bases; bases outside gene matches: 1. The variable domain in full, completed from reference TRBV9 and TRBJ2-3, reads DSGVTQTPKHLITATGQRVTLRCSPRSGDLSVYWYQQSLDQGLQFLIQYYNGEERAKGNILERFSAQQFPDLHSELNLSSLELGDSALYFCASSVTSGSTDTQYFGPGTRLTVL.